This is a list of T cell receptor beta chains from one sample in a study of tumor and adjacent non-tumor tissue in lung cancer. TCRdb ran MiXCR on the multiplex PCR reads and lists one entry per CDR3 protein. This table has about 110,000 distinct CDR3 sequences, 75% appearing once. The sample consisted of lung tumor tissue. The receptors shown here come from a woman aged 60-75 years with non-small cell lung cancer. The CDR3 runs from the conserved cysteine through the conserved F or W. Fields, in order: clone size, V gene, D gene, CDR3 length, J gene, CDR3 DNA, CDR3 protein. D genes are given only for firm matches. For some rows the clone size is stated as once, few or many, or as a class when expanded; others skip it.

clone size: NA; V gene: TRBV5-1; D gene: NA; CDR3 length: 15; J gene: TRBJ1-2; CDR3 DNA: TGCGCCAGCAGCCGGTTGCAGGGAGAGAACTATGGCCACACCTTC; CDR3 protein: CASSRLQGENYGHTF
clone size: NA; V gene: TRBV6-5; D gene: TRBD1; CDR3 length: 17; J gene: TRBJ1-3; CDR3 DNA: TGTGCCAGTAGTTATGCGGACAGGGGGTATACAGGAAACACCATGTATTTT; CDR3 protein: CASSYADRGYTGNTMYF
clone size: NA; V gene: TRBV12-3/TRBV12-4; D gene: TRBD2; CDR3 length: 15; J gene: TRBJ2-5; CDR3 DNA: TGTGCCAGCAGACCCTACGGCGGGAGTAGGGAGAGCCAGTACTTC; CDR3 protein: CASRPYGGSRESQYF
clone size: NA; V gene: TRBV7-2; D gene: NA; CDR3 length: 12; J gene: TRBJ2-1; CDR3 DNA: TGTGCCAGCAGCTTAGCCCCAAGGGAGCAGTTCTTC; CDR3 protein: CASSLAPREQFF
clone size: NA; V gene: TRBV7-9; D gene: NA; CDR3 length: 11; J gene: TRBJ2-7; CDR3 DNA: TGTGCCAGCAGTTCCAGACTCGGGCAGTACTTC; CDR3 protein: CASSSRLGQYF
clone size: NA; V gene: TRBV20-1; D gene: NA; CDR3 length: 15; J gene: TRBJ1-5; CDR3 DNA: TGCAGTGTTAGAGATCCGACCCAGGGGAATCAGTCCCAGCATTTT; CDR3 protein: CSVRDPTQGNQSQHF
clone size: NA; V gene: TRBV5-1; D gene: NA; CDR3 length: 13; J gene: TRBJ2-2; CDR3 DNA: TGCGCCAGTAGCTTGATGGAATCCGGGGAGCTGTTTTTT; CDR3 protein: CASSLMESGELFF
clone size: few; V gene: TRBV11-2; D gene: TRBD2; CDR3 length: 15; J gene: TRBJ2-7; CDR3 DNA: TGTACCAGCAGCTACGGGACTAGCGGGAACTACAAGCAGTACTTC; CDR3 protein: CTSSYGTSGNYKQYF
clone size: NA; V gene: TRBV11-2; D gene: NA; CDR3 length: 17; J gene: TRBJ2-3; CDR3 DNA: TGTGCCAGCACCCTGAGCGTGGCGCGAGGTGGCACAGATACGCAGTATTTT; CDR3 protein: CASTLSVARGGTDTQYF
clone size: NA; V gene: TRBV4-1; D gene: NA; CDR3 length: 15; J gene: TRBJ1-2; CDR3 DNA: TGCGCCTGCAGCCAAGATTCGGAGACATGGGCGGGCTACACCTTC; CDR3 protein: CACSQDSETWAGYTF
clone size: NA; V gene: TRBV20-1; D gene: NA; CDR3 length: 13; J gene: TRBJ2-1; CDR3 DNA: TGCAGTGCTATAGAAGCCGGGGTTAATGAGCAGTTCTTC; CDR3 protein: CSAIEAGVNEQFF
clone size: NA; V gene: TRBV11-3; D gene: NA; CDR3 length: 17; J gene: TRBJ2-1; CDR3 DNA: TGTGTCAGCAGCTTAGGGTTGACTAGTGGGAGTCACAATGAGCAGTTCTTC; CDR3 protein: CVSSLGLTSGSHNEQFF
clone size: few; V gene: TRBV6-6; D gene: NA; CDR3 length: 13; J gene: TRBJ2-7; CDR3 DNA: TGTGCCAGTAAACGAGGCAGTGTCTTCGAGCAGTACTTC; CDR3 protein: CASKRGSVFEQYF
clone size: NA; V gene: TRBV5-5; D gene: TRBD2; CDR3 length: 15; J gene: TRBJ2-1; CDR3 DNA: TGTGCCAGCAGCCATGGACTAGCGGGGGACAATGAGCAGTTCTTC; CDR3 protein: CASSHGLAGDNEQFF
clone size: many; V gene: TRBV20-1; D gene: NA; CDR3 length: 14; J gene: TRBJ1-6; CDR3 DNA: TGCAGTGCTCCGTGGAGCTCCTATAATTCACCCCTCCACTTT; CDR3 protein: CSAPWSSYNSPLHF
clone size: NA; V gene: TRBV20-1; D gene: NA; CDR3 length: 10; J gene: TRBJ2-1; CDR3 DNA: TGCAGTGCTAGGGATAGGGTGCAGTTCTTC; CDR3 protein: CSARDRVQFF
clone size: many; V gene: TRBV6-4; D gene: TRBD2; CDR3 length: 15; J gene: TRBJ2-1; CDR3 DNA: TGTGCCAGCAGTGATCGGGGGGGAGACTACAATGAGCAGTTCTTC; CDR3 protein: CASSDRGGDYNEQFF
clone size: few; V gene: TRBV12-3/TRBV12-4; D gene: NA; CDR3 length: 14; J gene: TRBJ2-7; CDR3 DNA: TGTGCCAACAGTCTCGGGCTAGCGACCTACGAGCAGTACTTC; CDR3 protein: CANSLGLATYEQYF
clone size: many; V gene: TRBV12-3/TRBV12-4; D gene: NA; CDR3 length: 13; J gene: TRBJ2-1; CDR3 DNA: TGTGCCAGCAGCCAAGCTAGGGCCGGTGAGCAGTTCTTC; CDR3 protein: CASSQARAGEQFF
clone size: NA; V gene: TRBV11-2; D gene: TRBD2; CDR3 length: 16; J gene: TRBJ2-1; CDR3 DNA: TGTGCCAGCACCTTAGACCCGAGGACTAGTAGCAATGAGCAGTTCTTC; CDR3 protein: CASTLDPRTSSNEQFF
clone size: NA; V gene: TRBV20-1; D gene: NA; CDR3 length: 13; J gene: TRBJ1-5; CDR3 DNA: TGCAGTGCTATTAAGGGCTATGATCAGCTCCAGCATTTT; CDR3 protein: CSAIKGYDQLQHF
clone size: many; V gene: TRBV12-3/TRBV12-4; D gene: TRBD2; CDR3 length: 14; J gene: TRBJ2-2; CDR3 DNA: TGTGCCAGCATCGCGGGAGTCGCCACCGGGGAGCTGTTTTTT; CDR3 protein: CASIAGVATGELFF
clone size: NA; V gene: TRBV18; D gene: NA; CDR3 length: 11; J gene: TRBJ1-1; CDR3 DNA: TGTGCCAGCTCACCGGGGGGCTCGGCTTTCTTT; CDR3 protein: CASSPGGSAFF
clone size: NA; V gene: TRBV28; D gene: NA; CDR3 length: 12; J gene: TRBJ2-7; CDR3 DNA: TGTGCCACTTACAAGAATTCCTACGAGCAGTGCTTC; CDR3 protein: CATYKNSYEQCF
clone size: NA; V gene: TRBV11-2; D gene: TRBD2; CDR3 length: 18; J gene: TRBJ2-1; CDR3 DNA: TGTGCCAGTAGCTCGCGCATCGTAACTAGCGAGGGACTAAGGGAGCAGTTCTTC; CDR3 protein: CASSSRIVTSEGLREQFF
clone size: NA; V gene: TRBV29-1; D gene: NA; CDR3 length: 14; J gene: TRBJ2-1; CDR3 DNA: TGCAGCGTGGCCCAGCAGAATGTATACGATGAGCAGTTCTTC; CDR3 protein: CSVAQQNVYDEQFF
clone size: NA; V gene: TRBV6-2/TRBV6-3; D gene: NA; CDR3 length: 15; J gene: TRBJ2-2; CDR3 DNA: TGTGCCAGCAGTTACCTCGGGTCCAGCACCGGGGAACTGTTTTTT; CDR3 protein: CASSYLGSSTGELFF
clone size: NA; V gene: TRBV11-2; D gene: TRBD2; CDR3 length: 14; J gene: TRBJ2-3; CDR3 DNA: TGTACAAGCAGCCTGGGACTAGTCACAGATACGCAGTATTTT; CDR3 protein: CTSSLGLVTDTQYF
clone size: NA; V gene: TRBV11-2; D gene: NA; CDR3 length: 15; J gene: TRBJ1-2; CDR3 DNA: TGTACAAGCAGCTCACTAAACGGATTTAACTATGGCTACACCTTC; CDR3 protein: CTSSSLNGFNYGYTF
clone size: many; V gene: TRBV24-1; D gene: NA; CDR3 length: 16; J gene: TRBJ2-2; CDR3 DNA: TGTGCCACCAGTGATTCGCGCGGACAGCGGCACGGGGAGCTGTTTTTT; CDR3 protein: CATSDSRGQRHGELFF
clone size: NA; V gene: TRBV19; D gene: NA; CDR3 length: 14; J gene: TRBJ1-2; CDR3 DNA: TGTGCCACTCAACCGACAGATGACTCCTATGGCTACACCTTC; CDR3 protein: CATQPTDDSYGYTF
clone size: NA; V gene: TRBV11-2; D gene: TRBD1; CDR3 length: 17; J gene: TRBJ1-5; CDR3 DNA: TGTGCCGGCAGCCTCAAGGGGGCCAGGGATGGCAATCAGCCCCAGCATTTT; CDR3 protein: CAGSLKGARDGNQPQHF
clone size: NA; V gene: TRBV11-3; D gene: NA; CDR3 length: 14; J gene: TRBJ2-7; CDR3 DNA: TGTGCCAGCAGCTTAGATACGGGAACTTACGAGCAGTTCTTT; CDR3 protein: CASSLDTGTYEQFF
clone size: NA; V gene: TRBV11-3; D gene: TRBD1; CDR3 length: 13; J gene: TRBJ2-1; CDR3 DNA: TGTGCCAACAGCTTAGTGGGGCAGGGGGTTGTGTTCTTC; CDR3 protein: CANSLVGQGVVFF
clone size: many; V gene: TRBV12-3/TRBV12-4; D gene: NA; CDR3 length: 14; J gene: TRBJ1-5; CDR3 DNA: TGTGCCAGCAGTTTTTCTACGGGCAATCAGCCCCAGCATTTT; CDR3 protein: CASSFSTGNQPQHF
clone size: NA; V gene: TRBV14; D gene: NA; CDR3 length: 14; J gene: TRBJ1-3; CDR3 DNA: TGTACCAGTAGCCAAGTCTTCTCTGGAAACACCATATATTTT; CDR3 protein: CTSSQVFSGNTIYF
clone size: NA; V gene: TRBV4-3; D gene: NA; CDR3 length: 17; J gene: TRBJ2-5; CDR3 DNA: TGCGCCAGCAACCAAGATGTGAGGCGGGGCAAACAAGAGACCCAGTACTTC; CDR3 protein: CASNQDVRRGKQETQYF
clone size: NA; V gene: TRBV28; D gene: TRBD2; CDR3 length: 18; J gene: TRBJ2-3; CDR3 DNA: TGTGCCAGCCATGCCTGGAGCGGGGGGGCCTTGGGCACAGGTATGCAGTATTTT; CDR3 protein: CASHAWSGGALGTGMQYF
clone size: NA; V gene: TRBV10-3; D gene: NA; CDR3 length: 13; J gene: TRBJ2-7; CDR3 DNA: TGTGCCATCAGTGACCCCGGACAGTTCAAGCAGTACTTC; CDR3 protein: CAISDPGQFKQYF
clone size: NA; V gene: TRBV5-1; D gene: TRBD1; CDR3 length: 17; J gene: TRBJ1-4; CDR3 DNA: TGCGCCAGCAGCTTGACCGAGCAACAAGACAGGGGTGAAAAACTGTTTTTT; CDR3 protein: CASSLTEQQDRGEKLFF
clone size: NA; V gene: TRBV11-2; D gene: NA; CDR3 length: 13; J gene: TRBJ2-2; CDR3 DNA: TGTGCCAGCAGCTTAGTTCTAACCGGGGAGCTGTTTTTT; CDR3 protein: CASSLVLTGELFF
clone size: NA; V gene: TRBV11-3; D gene: TRBD2; CDR3 length: 17; J gene: TRBJ2-1; CDR3 DNA: TGTGTCAGCAGCTTAGAGTTGACTAGCCAGAGTCACAATGAGCAGTTCTTC; CDR3 protein: CVSSLELTSQSHNEQFF
clone size: NA; V gene: TRBV28; D gene: NA; CDR3 length: 12; J gene: TRBJ2-3; CDR3 DNA: TGTGCCAGCAGCACGCCGACAGAAACGCAGTATTTT; CDR3 protein: CASSTPTETQYF
clone size: many; V gene: TRBV12-3/TRBV12-4; D gene: TRBD1; CDR3 length: 16; J gene: TRBJ2-7; CDR3 DNA: TGTGCCAGCAGTTTTTCGCGGGCAGGGGGCAAGAACGAGCAGTACTTC; CDR3 protein: CASSFSRAGGKNEQYF
clone size: NA; V gene: TRBV4-3; D gene: NA; CDR3 length: 17; J gene: TRBJ2-2; CDR3 DNA: TGCACCAGCAGCCAAGACTCAGCGGGACAGAACACCGGGGAGCCGTTTTTT; CDR3 protein: CTSSQDSAGQNTGEPFF
clone size: many; V gene: TRBV6-1; D gene: NA; CDR3 length: 13; J gene: TRBJ1-3; CDR3 DNA: TGTGCCAGCAACGGACGCTCTGGAAACACCATATATTTT; CDR3 protein: CASNGRSGNTIYF
clone size: NA; V gene: TRBV11-2; D gene: TRBD1; CDR3 length: 14; J gene: TRBJ2-7; CDR3 DNA: TGTGCCAACAGCTTATCTACCGGGACAGCCGAGCAGCACTTC; CDR3 protein: CANSLSTGTAEQHF
clone size: NA; V gene: TRBV11-1; D gene: NA; CDR3 length: 15; J gene: TRBJ1-1; CDR3 DNA: TGTGCCAGCAGCTCCCAAACAGAACTGAACACTGAAGCTTTCTTT; CDR3 protein: CASSSQTELNTEAFF
clone size: NA; V gene: TRBV4-3; D gene: TRBD1; CDR3 length: 13; J gene: TRBJ2-7; CDR3 DNA: TGCGCCAGCAGACATATACAGGGGGAGGAGCAGTACTTC; CDR3 protein: CASRHIQGEEQYF
clone size: NA; V gene: TRBV11-2; D gene: NA; CDR3 length: 12; J gene: TRBJ2-1; CDR3 DNA: TGTGTCAGTAGACCCGGCTACAATGAGCAGTTCTTC; CDR3 protein: CVSRPGYNEQFF
clone size: NA; V gene: TRBV11-3; D gene: NA; CDR3 length: 12; J gene: TRBJ2-3; CDR3 DNA: TGTACCAGTAGCTTCTGGACAGATACGCAGTATTTT; CDR3 protein: CTSSFWTDTQYF
clone size: few; V gene: TRBV7-8; D gene: NA; CDR3 length: 14; J gene: TRBJ1-2; CDR3 DNA: TGTGCCAGCAGCCTAGATTCGGGGTTCGAAGGCTACACCTTC; CDR3 protein: CASSLDSGFEGYTF
clone size: few; V gene: TRBV6-6; D gene: NA; CDR3 length: 15; J gene: TRBJ2-7; CDR3 DNA: TGTGCCAGCAGCCGCCAGACAGTCGGAGACTACGAGCAATACTTC; CDR3 protein: CASSRQTVGDYEQYF
clone size: once; V gene: TRBV5-1; D gene: NA; CDR3 length: 13; J gene: TRBJ1-1; CDR3 DNA: TGCGCCAGCGCTCCTGTGTTGAACACTGAAGCTTTCTTT; CDR3 protein: CASAPVLNTEAFF
clone size: many; V gene: TRBV20-1; D gene: TRBD2; CDR3 length: 15; J gene: TRBJ2-1; CDR3 DNA: TGCAGTGCCAGCCCGGGACTAGCGGGAATGCTTGAGCAGTTCTTC; CDR3 protein: CSASPGLAGMLEQFF